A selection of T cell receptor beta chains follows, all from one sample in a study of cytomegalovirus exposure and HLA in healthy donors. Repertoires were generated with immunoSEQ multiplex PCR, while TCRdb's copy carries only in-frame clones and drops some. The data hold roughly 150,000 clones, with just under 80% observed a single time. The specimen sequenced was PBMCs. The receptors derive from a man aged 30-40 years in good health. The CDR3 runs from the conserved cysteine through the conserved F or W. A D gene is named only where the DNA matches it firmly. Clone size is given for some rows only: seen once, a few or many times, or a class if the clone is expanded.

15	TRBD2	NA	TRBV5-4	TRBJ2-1	TGTGCCAGCACTTCCTGGACTAGCGGCTACAATGAGCAGTTCTTC	CASTSWTSGYNEQFF
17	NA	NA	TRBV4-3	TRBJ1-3	TGCGCCAGCAGCCGGCTTTATAGGACAGACTCTGGAAACACCATATATTTT	CASSRLYRTDSGNTIYF
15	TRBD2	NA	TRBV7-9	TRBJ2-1	TGTTCCAGCAGCTCCGGGACTAGCTCCTACAATGAGCAGTTCTTC	CSSSSGTSSYNEQFF
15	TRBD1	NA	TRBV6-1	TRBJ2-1	TGTGCCAGCAGGGGGACAGGGCTAACCTACAATGAGCAGTTCTTC	CASRGTGLTYNEQFF
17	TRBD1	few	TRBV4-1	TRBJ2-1	TGCGCCAGCAGCCAAAGTCCGGGACAGGGTCTTTTCAATGAGCAGTTCTTC	CASSQSPGQGLFNEQFF
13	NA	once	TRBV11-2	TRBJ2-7	TGTGCCAGCAGCTACAGTTACTCCTACGAGCAGTACTTC	CASSYSYSYEQYF
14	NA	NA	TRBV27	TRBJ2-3	TGTGCCAGCACCTTGGCTAGCCCTACAGATACGCAGTATTTT	CASTLASPTDTQYF
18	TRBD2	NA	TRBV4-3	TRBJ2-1	TGCGCCAGCAGCCAAGATAATGTCGCGGGAGGGAATTACAATGAGCAGTTCTTC	CASSQDNVAGGNYNEQFF
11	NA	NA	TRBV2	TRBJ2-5	TGTGCCAGCAGTAACGGAGAGACCCAGTACTTC	CASSNGETQYF
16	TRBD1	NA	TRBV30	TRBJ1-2	TGTGCCTGGAGTGTCCCGGGACAGGGGGTAAGCTATGGCTACACCTTC	CAWSVPGQGVSYGYTF
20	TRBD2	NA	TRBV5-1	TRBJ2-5	TGCGCCAGCAGCCACCCGCATGCGGGAGGGGTAGTATTAGGACAAGAGACCCAGTACTTC	CASSHPHAGGVVLGQETQYF
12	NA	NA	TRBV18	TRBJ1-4	TGTGCCAGCGCCGGGGTGGGAGAAAAACTGTTTTTT	CASAGVGEKLFF
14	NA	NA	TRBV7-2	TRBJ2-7	TGTGCCAGCAGCTGGTACCGGGACTCGAACGAGCAGTACTTC	CASSWYRDSNEQYF
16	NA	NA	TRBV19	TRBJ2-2	TGTGCCAGTAGTATAGATCCCGGGATCTACACCGGGGAGCTGTTTTTT	CASSIDPGIYTGELFF
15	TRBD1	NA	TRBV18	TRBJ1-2	TGTGCCAGCTCACCTTCACAGGGACAGAGCTATGGCTACACCTTC	CASSPSQGQSYGYTF
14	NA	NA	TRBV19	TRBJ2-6	TGTGCCATTTCCCTAACAGCTGGGGCCAACGTCCTGACTTTC	CAISLTAGANVLTF
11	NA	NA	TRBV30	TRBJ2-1	TGTGCCTGGAGTCTAGCGCCCGAGCAGTTCTTC	CAWSLAPEQFF
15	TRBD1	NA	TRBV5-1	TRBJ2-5	TGCGCCAGCAGCCTGAATGACAGGGGGCGTGAGACCCAGTACTTC	CASSLNDRGRETQYF
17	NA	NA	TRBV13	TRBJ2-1	TGTGCCAGCAGTCCGCTCCGTCTATCGTACTCCTACAATGAGCAGTTCTTC	CASSPLRLSYSYNEQFF
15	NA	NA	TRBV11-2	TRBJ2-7	TGTGCCAGCAGCTTAGTACAGGGAGAGTCCTACGAGCAGTACTTC	CASSLVQGESYEQYF
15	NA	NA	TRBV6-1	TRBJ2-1	TGTGCCACCCAGAAAGCGGAGGGGTCCTACAATGAGCAGTTCTTC	CATQKAEGSYNEQFF
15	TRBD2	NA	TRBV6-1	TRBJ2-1	TGTGCCAGCAGTGAAGCGGGAGGGTCCCACAATGAGCAGTTCTTC	CASSEAGGSHNEQFF
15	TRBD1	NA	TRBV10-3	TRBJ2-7	TGTGCCATCAGTGACGGACAGGTCGGTCCCTACGAGCAGTACTTC	CAISDGQVGPYEQYF
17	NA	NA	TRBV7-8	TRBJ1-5	TGTGCCAGCAGCTTACGCTATGGGGCGAATAGCAATCAGCCCCAGCATTTT	CASSLRYGANSNQPQHF
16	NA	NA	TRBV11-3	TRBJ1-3	TGTGCCAGCAGCTTGCGGGGGACCTCCCCTGGAAACACCATATATTTT	CASSLRGTSPGNTIYF
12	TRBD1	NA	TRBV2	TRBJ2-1	TGTGCCAGCGGGACAGGGGGCTATGAGCAGTTCTTC	CASGTGGYEQFF
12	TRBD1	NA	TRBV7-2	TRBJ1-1	TGTGCCAGCCGCACAGGGGGCACTGAAGCTTTCTTT	CASRTGGTEAFF
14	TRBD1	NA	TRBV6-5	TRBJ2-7	TGTGCCAGCAGTGTCGACAGGGGGCAGTACGAGCAGTACTTC	CASSVDRGQYEQYF
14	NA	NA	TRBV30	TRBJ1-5	TGTGCCTGGACCCCGACAGGCCCGAAGCAGCCCCAGCATTTT	CAWTPTGPKQPQHF
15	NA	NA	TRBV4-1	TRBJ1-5	TGCGCCAGCAGCCAGACAGCCGCTAGCAATCAGCCCCAGCATTTT	CASSQTAASNQPQHF
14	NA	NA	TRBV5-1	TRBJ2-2	TGCGCCAGCCAAGGACTACTTAGCACCGGGGAGCTGTTTTTT	CASQGLLSTGELFF
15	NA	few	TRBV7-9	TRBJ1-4	TGTGCCAGCAGCTTACAGGGAATTTATGAGGAAAAACTGTTTTTT	CASSLQGIYEEKLFF
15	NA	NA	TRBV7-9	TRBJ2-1	TGTGCCAGCAACCCGGGGGAGGGGGTCTCTCGGGAGCAGTTCTTC	CASNPGEGVSREQFF
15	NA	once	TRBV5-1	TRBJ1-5	TGCGCCAGCAGCCGAGGTCCCGGTGACAATCAGCCCCAGCATTTT	CASSRGPGDNQPQHF
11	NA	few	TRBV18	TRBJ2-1	TGTGCCAGCTCACCAACTAGCGAGCAGTTCTTC	CASSPTSEQFF
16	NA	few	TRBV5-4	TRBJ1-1	TGTGCCAGCAGCTTGGGCCGGGGGGCGCAGGGCACTGAAGCTTTCTTT	CASSLGRGAQGTEAFF
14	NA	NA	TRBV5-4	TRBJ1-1	TGTGCCAGCGGGAAGACAGGAAGTAGGAGTGAAGCTTTCTTT	CASGKTGSRSEAFF
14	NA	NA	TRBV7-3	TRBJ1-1	TGTGCCAGCAGCCCCGCTCTAGGGAGCACTGAAGCTTTCTTT	CASSPALGSTEAFF
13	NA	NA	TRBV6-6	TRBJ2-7	TGTGCCAGCAGTTACGCACAGACCTACGAGCAGTACTTC	CASSYAQTYEQYF
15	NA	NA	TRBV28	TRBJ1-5	TGTGCCAGCAGTTCCGAGGGGGGAGGGAATCAGCCCCAGCATTTT	CASSSEGGGNQPQHF
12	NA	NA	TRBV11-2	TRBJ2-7	TGTGCCAGCAGACTGGGTGGGCACGAGCAGTACTTC	CASRLGGHEQYF
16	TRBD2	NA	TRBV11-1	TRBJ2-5	TGTGCCAGCAGCGCCCCGACTAGCGGGAAGCAAGAGACCCAGTACTTC	CASSAPTSGKQETQYF
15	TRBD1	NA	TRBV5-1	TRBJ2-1	TGCGCCAGCAGCTCGGACAGGGGACACTACAATGAGCAGTTCTTC	CASSSDRGHYNEQFF
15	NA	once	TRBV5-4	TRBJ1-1	TGTGCCAGCAGTCCACCCCGACGGGAAAACACTGAAGCTTTCTTT	CASSPPRRENTEAFF
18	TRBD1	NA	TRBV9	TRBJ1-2	TGTGCCAGCAGCGTAGCAGGTGGGACAGGGGCCGGCCGAATGGGCTACACCTTC	CASSVAGGTGAGRMGYTF
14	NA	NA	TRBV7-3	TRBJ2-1	TGTGCCAGCAGCTTAAATGAACTAGGCGGCGAGCAGTTCTTC	CASSLNELGGEQFF
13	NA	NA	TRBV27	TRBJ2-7	TGTGCCAGCACTCCGAACACTAGGAACGAGCAGTACTTC	CASTPNTRNEQYF
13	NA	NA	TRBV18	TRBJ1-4	TGTGCCAGCTCACTTCAACAGGGAGAAAAACTGTTTTTT	CASSLQQGEKLFF
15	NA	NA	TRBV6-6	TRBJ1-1	TGTGCCAGCAGTTACCCGGGACTGCCGAACACTGAAGCTTTCTTT	CASSYPGLPNTEAFF
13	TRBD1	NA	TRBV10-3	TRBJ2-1	TGTGCCGCCCGACAGGGGGGGGGCAATGAGCAGTTCTTC	CAARQGGGNEQFF
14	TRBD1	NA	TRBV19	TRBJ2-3	TGTGCCAGCGAGAGACAGGGAGGCACAGATACGCAGTATTTT	CASERQGGTDTQYF
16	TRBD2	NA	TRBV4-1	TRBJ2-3	TGCGCCAGCAGCCAGGCTAGCGGCCCCTTGCGAGATACGCAGTATTTT	CASSQASGPLRDTQYF
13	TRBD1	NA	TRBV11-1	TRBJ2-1	TGTGCCAGCAGCCGACAGGGAAGGGGTGAGCAGTTCTTC	CASSRQGRGEQFF
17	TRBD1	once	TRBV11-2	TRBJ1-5	TGTGCCAGCAGCTTAGGGCAGGGGGCGTTTAGCAATCAGCCCCAGCATTTT	CASSLGQGAFSNQPQHF
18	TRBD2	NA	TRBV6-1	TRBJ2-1	TGTGCCAGCAGCGAAGGGGCGGGAGGGGGGGTATCCTACAATGAGCAGTTCTTC	CASSEGAGGGVSYNEQFF
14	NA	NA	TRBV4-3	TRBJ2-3	TGCGCCAGCAGCCAAGAGGGGAGCCCAGATACGCAGTATTTT	CASSQEGSPDTQYF
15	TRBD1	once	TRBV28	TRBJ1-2	TGTGCCAGCAGTTTAGGGACAGGGGGTTCCTATGGCTACACCTTC	CASSLGTGGSYGYTF
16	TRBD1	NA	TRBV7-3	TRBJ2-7	TGTGCCAGCAGCTCCGTCGGGGGGACAGGGGTGGGCGAGCAGTACTTC	CASSSVGGTGVGEQYF